What follows describes a single TCR beta chain. The CDR3 contains 14 residues. Germline V gives CDR1 LNHNV, CDR2 YYDKDF (reference sequence). The V end was cut by 4 bases, the J end by 1 base, with 9 bases between. The sample is drawn from a study of radiotherapy plus CTLA-4 blockade in lung cancer. Background on the study: Around 18% of patients responded objectively, and approximately 31% achieved disease control.

Profiling relied on immunoSEQ multiplex PCR, and the TCRdb table lists in-frame clones only, not all of them. The sample contains 56,000 or so clones, more than 65% of which appear only once. The rearrangement links TRBV15 to TRBJ2-3; D is undetermined. Sequencing used peripheral blood, obtained from a patient treated with radiotherapy plus ipilimumab. This clonotype originated in a human donor with non-small cell lung cancer who had a partial response to radiotherapy plus ipilimumab. DNA of the CDR3: TGTGCCACCAGCAATGGGCACGGCACAGATACGCAGTATTTT. Translated, it gives CATSNGHGTDTQYF.